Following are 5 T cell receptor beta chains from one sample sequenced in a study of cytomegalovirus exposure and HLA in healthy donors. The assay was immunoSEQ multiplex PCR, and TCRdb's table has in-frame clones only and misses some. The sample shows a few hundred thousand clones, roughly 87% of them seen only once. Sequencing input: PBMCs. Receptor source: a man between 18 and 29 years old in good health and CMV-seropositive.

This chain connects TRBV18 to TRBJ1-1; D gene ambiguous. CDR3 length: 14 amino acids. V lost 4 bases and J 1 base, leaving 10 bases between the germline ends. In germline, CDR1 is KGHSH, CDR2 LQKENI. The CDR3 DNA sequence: TGTGCCAGCTCACTTGATCGGCGGAACACTGAAGCTTTCTTT. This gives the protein CASSLDRRNTEAFF. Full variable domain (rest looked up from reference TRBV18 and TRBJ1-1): NAGVMQNPRHLVRRRGQEARLRCSPMKGHSHVYWYRQLPEEGLKFMVYLQKENIIDESGMPKERFSAEFPKEGPSILRIQQVVRGDSAAYFCASSLDRRNTEAFFGQGTRLTVV.

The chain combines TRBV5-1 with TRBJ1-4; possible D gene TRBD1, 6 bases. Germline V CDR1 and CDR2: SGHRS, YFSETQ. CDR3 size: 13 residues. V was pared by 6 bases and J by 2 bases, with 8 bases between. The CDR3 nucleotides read TGCGCCAGCAAGGGGGGCACTAATGAAAAACTGTTTTTT. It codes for CASKGGTNEKLFF.

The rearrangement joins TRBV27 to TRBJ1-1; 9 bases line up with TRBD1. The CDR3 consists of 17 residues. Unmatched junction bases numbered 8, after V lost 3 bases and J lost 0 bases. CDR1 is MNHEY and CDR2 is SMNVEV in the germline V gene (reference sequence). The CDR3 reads CASSLTGTGRLNTEAFF. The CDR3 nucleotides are TGTGCCAGCAGTTTGACCGGGACAGGGCGGCTGAACACTGAAGCTTTCTTT.

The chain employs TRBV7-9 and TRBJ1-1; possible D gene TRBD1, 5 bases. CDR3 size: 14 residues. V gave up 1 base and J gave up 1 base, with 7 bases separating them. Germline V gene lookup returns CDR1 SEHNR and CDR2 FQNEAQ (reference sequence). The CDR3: CASSLVQANTEAFF. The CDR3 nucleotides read TGTGCCAGCAGCTTAGTACAGGCGAACACTGAAGCTTTCTTT.

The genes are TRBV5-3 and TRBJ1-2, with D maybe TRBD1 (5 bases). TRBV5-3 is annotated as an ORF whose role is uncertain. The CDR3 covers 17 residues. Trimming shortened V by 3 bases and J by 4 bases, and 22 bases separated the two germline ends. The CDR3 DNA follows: TGTGCCAGAAGCTGTCAGGGCCGCGTGGGAGGAGGCTATGGCTACACCTTC. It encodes CARSCQGRVGGGYGYTF.